This TCR beta chain was sequenced in a study of CD8+CD57+ T cells in acquired aplastic anemia. The CDR3 is 14 amino acids. Trimming removed 3 bases at V and 3 bases at J, with 12 bases between. The germline V gene encodes CDR1 LNHNV and CDR2 YYDKDF (reference sequence). It was patients with CD8+CD57+ cell expansion by flow cytometry who were chosen for sequencing. Patients had undergone no therapy by the time their blood was sampled. It was genomic DNA that served as the template for profiling TCR beta VDJ and CDR3. TCRdb used MiXCR to reprocess the reads, holding one entry per CDR3 protein. The table has some 170,000 distinct CDR3 sequences, around 50% seen once.

The TCR originated in a human donor with aplastic anemia. Sequences were obtained from sorted CD4+, CD8+, or CD8+CD57+ T cells (not recorded which) from PBMCs. The V and J genes are TRBV15 and TRBJ2-7; no clear D. The CDR3 is CATSSGMASYEQYF. Here the CDR3 DNA reads TGTGCCACCAGCAGCGGCATGGCAAGCTACGAGCAGTACTTC.